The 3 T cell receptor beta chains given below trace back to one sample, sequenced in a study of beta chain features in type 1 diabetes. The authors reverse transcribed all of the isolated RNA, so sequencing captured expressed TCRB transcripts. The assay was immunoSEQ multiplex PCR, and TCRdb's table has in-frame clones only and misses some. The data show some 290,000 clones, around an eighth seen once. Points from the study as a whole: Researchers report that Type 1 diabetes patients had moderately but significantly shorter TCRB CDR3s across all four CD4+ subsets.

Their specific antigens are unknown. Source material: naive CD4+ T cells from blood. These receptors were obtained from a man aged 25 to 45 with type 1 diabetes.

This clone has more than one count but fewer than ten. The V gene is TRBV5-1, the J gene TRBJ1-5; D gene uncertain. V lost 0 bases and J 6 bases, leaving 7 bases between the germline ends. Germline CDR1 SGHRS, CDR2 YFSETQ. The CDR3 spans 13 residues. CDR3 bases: TGCGCCAGCAGCTTGGTTCTCGGTCAGCCCCAGCATTTT. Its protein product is CASSLVLGQPQHF.

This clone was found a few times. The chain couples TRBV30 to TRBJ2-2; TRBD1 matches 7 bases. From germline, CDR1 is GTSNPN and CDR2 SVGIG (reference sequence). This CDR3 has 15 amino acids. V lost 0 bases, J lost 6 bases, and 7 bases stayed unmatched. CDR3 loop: CAWSVPDRYSGELFF. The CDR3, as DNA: TGTGCCTGGAGTGTCCCGGACAGGTACTCCGGGGAGCTGTTTTTT.

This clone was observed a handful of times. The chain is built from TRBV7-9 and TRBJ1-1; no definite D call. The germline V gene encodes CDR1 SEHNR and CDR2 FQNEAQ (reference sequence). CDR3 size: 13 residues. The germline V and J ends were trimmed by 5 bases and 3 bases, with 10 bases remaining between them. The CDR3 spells CASSLGLDTEAFF. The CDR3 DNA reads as TGTGCCAGCAGCCTAGGGTTAGACACTGAAGCTTTCTTT.